A selection of T cell receptor beta chains follows, all from one sample in a study of T cell changes during pregnancy in multiple sclerosis. This table comes from immunoSEQ multiplex PCR, and its TCRdb copy is limited to in-frame clones, with some not included. Of around 86,000 clones in the sample, about 93% were seen once. The sample was peripheral blood, taken in the first trimester of pregnancy. Receptors were obtained from a female donor with multiple sclerosis, enrolled in a pregnancy study. CDR3s include the opening cysteine and the closing phenylalanine or tryptophan. A D gene is named only where the DNA matches it firmly. Rows may omit the clone size; those that give it use once, few, many or a size class.

clone_size: -; j_call: TRBJ1-2; v_call: TRBV6-6; d_call: -; cdr3_nt: TGTGCCAGCAGTACCCTGGGGGGTTCCGGGGGCTACACCTTC; cdr3_aa: CASSTLGGSGGYTF
clone_size: -; j_call: TRBJ1-1; v_call: TRBV6-1; d_call: TRBD1; cdr3_nt: TGTGCCAGCCACCCTGGACAGGGATACACTGAAGCTTTCTTT; cdr3_aa: CASHPGQGYTEAFF
clone_size: -; j_call: TRBJ2-3; v_call: TRBV27; d_call: -; cdr3_nt: TGTGCCAGCAGTTTAACATTGACCCAGGCCCTTGCGCAGTATTTT; cdr3_aa: CASSLTLTQALAQYF
clone_size: -; j_call: TRBJ2-1; v_call: TRBV28; d_call: -; cdr3_nt: TGTGCCAGCAGTCTCTACAATGAGCAGTTCTTC; cdr3_aa: CASSLYNEQFF
clone_size: -; j_call: TRBJ2-3; v_call: TRBV2; d_call: TRBD1; cdr3_nt: TGTGCCAGCAGTGAAGGGACAGGGCCAGATACGCAGTATTTT; cdr3_aa: CASSEGTGPDTQYF
clone_size: -; j_call: TRBJ2-6; v_call: TRBV11-2; d_call: -; cdr3_nt: TGTGCCAGCAGCTCCCGGGAGACTGGGGCCAACGTCCTGACTTTC; cdr3_aa: CASSSRETGANVLTF
clone_size: -; j_call: TRBJ2-7; v_call: TRBV9; d_call: -; cdr3_nt: TGTGCCAGCAGCGTAGCGGGACATCGCTCCTACGAGCAGTACTTC; cdr3_aa: CASSVAGHRSYEQYF
clone_size: -; j_call: TRBJ2-1; v_call: TRBV7-9; d_call: TRBD2; cdr3_nt: TGTGCCAGCAGCTTGGGGACTAGCGTCAATGAGCAGTTCTTC; cdr3_aa: CASSLGTSVNEQFF
clone_size: -; j_call: TRBJ2-3; v_call: TRBV5-1; d_call: -; cdr3_nt: TGCGCCAGCAGCTTGGCCACTAGCACAGATACGCAGTATTTT; cdr3_aa: CASSLATSTDTQYF
clone_size: -; j_call: TRBJ1-2; v_call: TRBV6-5; d_call: TRBD1; cdr3_nt: TGTGCCAGCAGTTACGGACTGCCAGGGGGCGGCTATGGCTACACCTTC; cdr3_aa: CASSYGLPGGGYGYTF
clone_size: -; j_call: TRBJ2-2; v_call: TRBV18; d_call: TRBD1; cdr3_nt: TGTGCCAGCTCACCGGGGACAGCCTCGAACACCGGGGAGCTGTTTTTT; cdr3_aa: CASSPGTASNTGELFF
clone_size: few; j_call: TRBJ2-4; v_call: TRBV7-8; d_call: TRBD1; cdr3_nt: TGTGCCAGCAGCTTTCAAAGGGGGCGAAGGGGCGGTAGAGAGAGACAGGGGCAGTACTTC; cdr3_aa: CASSFQRGRRGGRERQGQYF
clone_size: once; j_call: TRBJ1-2; v_call: TRBV10-3; d_call: TRBD1; cdr3_nt: TGTGCCATCAGTGGCCTCCGGGACAGAGGGACGTATGGCTACACCTTC; cdr3_aa: CAISGLRDRGTYGYTF
clone_size: -; j_call: TRBJ1-6; v_call: TRBV2; d_call: -; cdr3_nt: TGTGCCAGCAGTGAGAGAGGCAACCGTTCACCCCTCCACTTT; cdr3_aa: CASSERGNRSPLHF
clone_size: -; j_call: TRBJ1-2; v_call: TRBV6-6; d_call: -; cdr3_nt: TGTGCCAGCAGTTACTCGGGAGTCGCCCGGTATGGCTACACCTTC; cdr3_aa: CASSYSGVARYGYTF
clone_size: -; j_call: TRBJ2-3; v_call: TRBV27; d_call: TRBD1; cdr3_nt: TGTGCCAGCAGTTCAAGACAGGGGGTTGTAGATACGCAGTATTTT; cdr3_aa: CASSSRQGVVDTQYF
clone_size: -; j_call: TRBJ2-7; v_call: TRBV7-6; d_call: TRBD1; cdr3_nt: TGTGCCAGCAGCTTAGCGCTAGGGACAGGGGTGACCTACGAGCAGTACTTC; cdr3_aa: CASSLALGTGVTYEQYF
clone_size: -; j_call: TRBJ2-3; v_call: TRBV7-3; d_call: TRBD2; cdr3_nt: TGTGCCAGCAGCTTAGAACTAGCGGGGGCCTATCCCCAGTATTTT; cdr3_aa: CASSLELAGAYPQYF
clone_size: -; j_call: TRBJ1-4; v_call: TRBV2; d_call: TRBD1; cdr3_nt: TGTGCCACCGGGGACAGCCTAAATGAAAAACTGTTTTTT; cdr3_aa: CATGDSLNEKLFF
clone_size: -; j_call: TRBJ2-1; v_call: TRBV7-7; d_call: TRBD2; cdr3_nt: TGTGCCAGCAGTCCTGGGCTAGCGGGTGGTGAGCAGTTCTTC; cdr3_aa: CASSPGLAGGEQFF
clone_size: -; j_call: TRBJ2-5; v_call: TRBV19; d_call: -; cdr3_nt: TGTGCCAGTAGTATAGGGCCAGGGCGTATTGAGACCCAGTACTTC; cdr3_aa: CASSIGPGRIETQYF
clone_size: -; j_call: TRBJ2-7; v_call: TRBV2; d_call: -; cdr3_nt: TGTGCCAGCAGTGAGGGACAAATAACGACCTACGAGCAGTACTTC; cdr3_aa: CASSEGQITTYEQYF
clone_size: -; j_call: TRBJ2-1; v_call: TRBV28; d_call: TRBD2; cdr3_nt: TGTGCCAGCAGATTTAGCGGGAGCAATGAGCAGTTCTTC; cdr3_aa: CASRFSGSNEQFF
clone_size: once; j_call: TRBJ1-2; v_call: TRBV10-3; d_call: -; cdr3_nt: TGTGCCATCAGTGCCTCAGCCAGGGAAGACTATGGCTACACCTTC; cdr3_aa: CAISASAREDYGYTF
clone_size: -; j_call: TRBJ1-1; v_call: TRBV7-9; d_call: -; cdr3_nt: TGTGCCAGCAGCTTAGGGCAGGTTCCTGAAGCTTTCTTT; cdr3_aa: CASSLGQVPEAFF
clone_size: -; j_call: TRBJ1-1; v_call: TRBV7-3; d_call: TRBD1; cdr3_nt: TGTGCCAGCAGCCCCGGGACAGGGTTCAGAGCTTTCTTT; cdr3_aa: CASSPGTGFRAFF
clone_size: -; j_call: TRBJ2-7; v_call: TRBV4-3; d_call: TRBD1; cdr3_nt: TGCGCCAGCAGCCAAGATTCGGGGACAGGGGCCAGCGAGCAGTACTTC; cdr3_aa: CASSQDSGTGASEQYF
clone_size: -; j_call: TRBJ2-2; v_call: TRBV7-3; d_call: TRBD1; cdr3_nt: TGTGCCAGCAGCTTAACGGGACAGGCCGGGGAGCTGTTTTTT; cdr3_aa: CASSLTGQAGELFF
clone_size: few; j_call: TRBJ1-1; v_call: TRBV30; d_call: -; cdr3_nt: TGTGCCTGGAAGGAACGGACAAACACTGAAGCTTTCTTT; cdr3_aa: CAWKERTNTEAFF
clone_size: -; j_call: TRBJ2-2; v_call: TRBV6-5; d_call: TRBD2; cdr3_nt: TGTGCCAGCAGAACTAGCGGGGGGACCGGGGAGCTGTTTTTT; cdr3_aa: CASRTSGGTGELFF
clone_size: -; j_call: TRBJ1-2; v_call: TRBV28; d_call: TRBD1; cdr3_nt: TGTGCCAGCGGGACAGGGAATGGCTACACCTTC; cdr3_aa: CASGTGNGYTF
clone_size: once; j_call: TRBJ2-5; v_call: TRBV1; d_call: -; cdr3_nt: TGCACCAGCAGCCAAGCCAGGGGGTGGCATGAAATGTGTGAAGAGACCCAGTACTTC; cdr3_aa: CTSSQARGWHEMCEETQYF
clone_size: -; j_call: TRBJ1-2; v_call: TRBV29-1; d_call: TRBD1; cdr3_nt: TGCAGCGTTACGAAACAGGGGAACTATGGCTACACCTTC; cdr3_aa: CSVTKQGNYGYTF
clone_size: once; j_call: TRBJ1-5; v_call: TRBV28; d_call: TRBD1; cdr3_nt: TGTGCCAGCGGATCCTCGTGGGACAGTTGGGCTCAGCCCCAGCATTTT; cdr3_aa: CASGSSWDSWAQPQHF
clone_size: -; j_call: TRBJ1-2; v_call: TRBV25-1; d_call: -; cdr3_nt: TGTGCCAGCAGTGAGGCCCTTAACTATGGCTACACCTTC; cdr3_aa: CASSEALNYGYTF
clone_size: -; j_call: TRBJ2-1; v_call: TRBV5-1; d_call: TRBD1; cdr3_nt: TGCGCCAGCAGCTTCAGAGCCGGGACAGGGCTCGATGAGCAGTTCTTC; cdr3_aa: CASSFRAGTGLDEQFF
clone_size: many; j_call: TRBJ1-1; v_call: TRBV9; d_call: TRBD1; cdr3_nt: TGTGCCAGCAGCATTGACAGGGAGAAGGGTATGAACACTGAAGCTTTCTTT; cdr3_aa: CASSIDREKGMNTEAFF
clone_size: -; j_call: TRBJ2-3; v_call: TRBV7-9; d_call: TRBD2; cdr3_nt: TGTGCCAGCGGACTAGCGGGGGGGCAAGGAGATACGCAGTATTTT; cdr3_aa: CASGLAGGQGDTQYF
clone_size: -; j_call: TRBJ1-1; v_call: TRBV5-4; d_call: -; cdr3_nt: TGTGCCAGCAGCTTGAGGCAGGGCCTCGACACTGAAGCTTTCTTT; cdr3_aa: CASSLRQGLDTEAFF
clone_size: few; j_call: TRBJ1-5; v_call: TRBV19; d_call: -; cdr3_nt: TGTGCCTCCCGGGGTCGCAGCAATCAGCCCCAGCATTTT; cdr3_aa: CASRGRSNQPQHF
clone_size: -; j_call: TRBJ2-5; v_call: TRBV2; d_call: TRBD1; cdr3_nt: TGTGCCAGCAGTTCGCCTGACAGGGGTGGAGAGACCCAGTACTTC; cdr3_aa: CASSSPDRGGETQYF
clone_size: once; j_call: TRBJ1-1; v_call: TRBV4-2; d_call: -; cdr3_nt: TGTGCCAGCAGCACCCCCCACAGCAAAATAAACACTGAAGCTTTCTTT; cdr3_aa: CASSTPHSKINTEAFF
clone_size: -; j_call: TRBJ2-1; v_call: TRBV14; d_call: -; cdr3_nt: TGTGCCAGCAGCCAAGATGCGTGGCAGGGTATGAATGAGCAGTTCTTC; cdr3_aa: CASSQDAWQGMNEQFF
clone_size: -; j_call: TRBJ1-4; v_call: TRBV28; d_call: -; cdr3_nt: TGTGCCAGCACCCTCCGTGCGGGAGCAACTAATGAAAAACTGTTTTTT; cdr3_aa: CASTLRAGATNEKLFF
clone_size: -; j_call: TRBJ1-1; v_call: TRBV19; d_call: -; cdr3_nt: TGTGCCAGTAGTATAGAAATTTCGGGGTTAACTGAAGCTTTCTTT; cdr3_aa: CASSIEISGLTEAFF
clone_size: -; j_call: TRBJ1-3; v_call: TRBV6-5; d_call: -; cdr3_nt: TGTGCCAGCAGTTACGAGGGCGGTGGCACCATATATTTT; cdr3_aa: CASSYEGGGTIYF
clone_size: once; j_call: TRBJ2-5; v_call: TRBV9; d_call: -; cdr3_nt: TGTGCCAGCAGCGTAGGACACGGACAAAAGACCCAGTACTTC; cdr3_aa: CASSVGHGQKTQYF
clone_size: -; j_call: TRBJ2-1; v_call: TRBV11-2; d_call: -; cdr3_nt: TGTGCCAGCAGCCCGAGTTTGTTTGGCAATGAGCAGTTCTTC; cdr3_aa: CASSPSLFGNEQFF
clone_size: -; j_call: TRBJ2-2; v_call: TRBV5-1; d_call: -; cdr3_nt: TGCGCCAGCGTGCCAGGGCCGAACACCGGGGAGCTGTTTTTT; cdr3_aa: CASVPGPNTGELFF